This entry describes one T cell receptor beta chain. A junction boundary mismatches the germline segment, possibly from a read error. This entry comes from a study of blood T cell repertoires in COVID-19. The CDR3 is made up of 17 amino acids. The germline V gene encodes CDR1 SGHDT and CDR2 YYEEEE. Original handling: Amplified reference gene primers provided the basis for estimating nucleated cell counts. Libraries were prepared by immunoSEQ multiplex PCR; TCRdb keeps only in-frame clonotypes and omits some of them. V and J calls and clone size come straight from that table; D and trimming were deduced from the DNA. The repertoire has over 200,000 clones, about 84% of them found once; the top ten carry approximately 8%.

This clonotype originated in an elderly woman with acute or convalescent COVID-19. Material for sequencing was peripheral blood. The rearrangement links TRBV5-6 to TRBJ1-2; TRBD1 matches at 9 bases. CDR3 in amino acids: CASTLGGTGGGSYGYTF. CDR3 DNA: TGTGCCAGCACCTTGGGGGGTACAGGGGGCGGCTCCTATGGCTACACCTTC. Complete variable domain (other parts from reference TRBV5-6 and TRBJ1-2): DAGVTQSPTHLIKTRGQQVTLRCSPKSGHDTVSWYQQALGQGPQFIFQYYEEEERQRGNFPDRFSGHQFPNYSSELNVNALLLGDSALYLCASTLGGTGGGSYGYTFGSGTRLTVV.